Listed below are T cell receptor beta chains from one sample, sequenced in a study of identical twins. MiXCR, run by TCRdb on the 5' RACE reads, gives a single entry per CDR3 protein. The sample contains around 370,000 distinct CDR3 sequences, 9% to 10% of which appear only once. Sequenced material: naive T cells sorted from blood. Receptors originate from a woman aged 50 to 60 in good health. Both conserved end residues are part of each CDR3. A D gene is named only where the DNA matches it firmly. Only part of the rows carry a size: once, few, many, or a class if the clone is expanded.

d_gene: -; j_gene: TRBJ2-3; abundance: many; v_gene: TRBV11-2; CDR3nt: TGTGCCAGCAGCTTAGGCCTCACAGATACGCAGTATTTT; CDR3aa: CASSLGLTDTQYF
d_gene: -; j_gene: TRBJ2-3; abundance: few; v_gene: TRBV19; CDR3nt: TGTGCCAGTACATACGATAGTTCGGATACGCAGTATTTT; CDR3aa: CASTYDSSDTQYF
d_gene: -; j_gene: TRBJ2-1; abundance: few; v_gene: TRBV6-1; CDR3nt: TGTGCCAGCAGTGAAGCGCTTCTTTTGGGCAGGGGGCAGTTCTTC; CDR3aa: CASSEALLLGRGQFF
d_gene: -; j_gene: TRBJ1-1; abundance: -; v_gene: TRBV9; CDR3nt: TGTGCCAGCAGCGGACAGGTTCGGACTGAAGCTTTCTTT; CDR3aa: CASSGQVRTEAFF
d_gene: -; j_gene: TRBJ2-7; abundance: -; v_gene: TRBV3-1; CDR3nt: TGTGCCAGCAGCCAATACGAAAGAACGAGCGGTTCTTCCTACGAGCAGTACTTC; CDR3aa: CASSQYERTSGSSYEQYF
d_gene: -; j_gene: TRBJ1-6; abundance: many; v_gene: TRBV27; CDR3nt: TGTGCCAGCAGTGTTCGAGAGGGGAAGGGATCACCCCTCCACTTT; CDR3aa: CASSVREGKGSPLHF
d_gene: TRBD2; j_gene: TRBJ2-3; abundance: -; v_gene: TRBV18; CDR3nt: TGTGCCAGCTCACCATTTGGGACAGCTCTAGCGGGAGTTCCAGATACGCAGTATTTT; CDR3aa: CASSPFGTALAGVPDTQYF
d_gene: TRBD1; j_gene: TRBJ2-5; abundance: few; v_gene: TRBV5-1; CDR3nt: TGCGCCAGCAGCTCCGAAACAGGGGCTAAAGAGACCCAGTACTTC; CDR3aa: CASSSETGAKETQYF
d_gene: TRBD2; j_gene: TRBJ2-3; abundance: many; v_gene: TRBV12-3/TRBV12-4; CDR3nt: TGTGCCAGCAGTCGACTAGCGGCCCTCACAGATACGCAGTATTTT; CDR3aa: CASSRLAALTDTQYF
d_gene: -; j_gene: TRBJ2-1; abundance: -; v_gene: TRBV11-2; CDR3nt: TGTGCCAGCAGCTCCCCATTCGGAGGGGGTGACTACAATGAGCAGTTCTTC; CDR3aa: CASSSPFGGGDYNEQFF
d_gene: -; j_gene: TRBJ2-5; abundance: many; v_gene: TRBV24-1; CDR3nt: TGTGCCACCAGTGATACTTCAGGGGTCTTTGGGGAGACCCAGTACTTC; CDR3aa: CATSDTSGVFGETQYF
d_gene: -; j_gene: TRBJ2-2; abundance: few; v_gene: TRBV3-1; CDR3nt: TGTGCCAGCAGCCAGGGCTCCACCGGGGAGCTGTTTTTT; CDR3aa: CASSQGSTGELFF
d_gene: TRBD2; j_gene: TRBJ2-1; abundance: -; v_gene: TRBV11-2; CDR3nt: TGTGCCAGCAGCTACGGACTAGACCCCTACAATGAGCAGTTCTTC; CDR3aa: CASSYGLDPYNEQFF
d_gene: -; j_gene: TRBJ2-5; abundance: -; v_gene: TRBV7-8; CDR3nt: TGTGCCAGCAGCTTGGGCCGAGGGAGCGGTGAGACCCAGTACTTC; CDR3aa: CASSLGRGSGETQYF
d_gene: -; j_gene: TRBJ2-2; abundance: few; v_gene: TRBV4-1; CDR3nt: TGCGCCAGCAGCCAAGATGGAGGGGGAGCGAACACCGGGGAGCTGTTTTTT; CDR3aa: CASSQDGGGANTGELFF
d_gene: -; j_gene: TRBJ2-5; abundance: -; v_gene: TRBV6-2/TRBV6-3; CDR3nt: TGTGCCAGCAGCTCCCTAGCAGACGACGTGGGGACCCAGTACTTC; CDR3aa: CASSSLADDVGTQYF
d_gene: -; j_gene: TRBJ2-1; abundance: few; v_gene: TRBV15; CDR3nt: TGTGCCACCAGCAGAGATCTGTATGAGCAGTTCTTC; CDR3aa: CATSRDLYEQFF
d_gene: -; j_gene: TRBJ2-2; abundance: few; v_gene: TRBV3-1; CDR3nt: TGTGCCAGCAGCCGCTTAGGGGTGAGCGAGGAGCTGTTTTTT; CDR3aa: CASSRLGVSEELFF
d_gene: TRBD2; j_gene: TRBJ2-7; abundance: -; v_gene: TRBV4-2; CDR3nt: TGTGCCAGCAGACTAGCGAAAGAATACGAGCAGTACTTC; CDR3aa: CASRLAKEYEQYF
d_gene: TRBD1; j_gene: TRBJ1-5; abundance: few; v_gene: TRBV24-1; CDR3nt: TGTGCCACCAGTGACCGATGGACAGGAGGGGGTCAGCCCCAGCATTTT; CDR3aa: CATSDRWTGGGQPQHF
d_gene: -; j_gene: TRBJ2-5; abundance: many; v_gene: TRBV11-1; CDR3nt: TGTGCCAGCAGCTTAATGGGGCTACAAGAGACCCAGTACTTC; CDR3aa: CASSLMGLQETQYF
d_gene: TRBD1; j_gene: TRBJ1-1; abundance: -; v_gene: TRBV3-1; CDR3nt: TGTGCCAGCAGCCCTTGGGGACAGGATAACACTGAAGCTTTCTTT; CDR3aa: CASSPWGQDNTEAFF
d_gene: -; j_gene: TRBJ2-5; abundance: many; v_gene: TRBV5-1; CDR3nt: TGCGCCAGCAGCTTGTACAGCCAAGAGACCCAGTACTTC; CDR3aa: CASSLYSQETQYF
d_gene: -; j_gene: TRBJ2-3; abundance: -; v_gene: TRBV15; CDR3nt: TGTGCCACCAGCAGCCCGGGACTCTCCTCCTTGGGGAGTGATACGCAGTATTTT; CDR3aa: CATSSPGLSSLGSDTQYF
d_gene: TRBD2; j_gene: TRBJ2-1; abundance: -; v_gene: TRBV5-1; CDR3nt: TGCGCCAGCAGAACCGGGACTAGCGGGAGGGGGTTGGACAATGAGCAGTTCTTC; CDR3aa: CASRTGTSGRGLDNEQFF
d_gene: -; j_gene: TRBJ2-7; abundance: few; v_gene: TRBV27; CDR3nt: TGTGCCAGCAGTTTACGCGACGGATACGAGCAGTACTTC; CDR3aa: CASSLRDGYEQYF
d_gene: TRBD2; j_gene: TRBJ2-1; abundance: many; v_gene: TRBV7-8; CDR3nt: TGTGCCAGCAGCTCCCCCGGACTAGTATGGATCTTC; CDR3aa: CASSSPGLVWIF
d_gene: TRBD2; j_gene: TRBJ2-1; abundance: -; v_gene: TRBV3-1; CDR3nt: TGTGCCAGCAGCCAAGGTCTACTAGCGGGAGGTCCGTCCCGAGAGCAGTTCTTC; CDR3aa: CASSQGLLAGGPSREQFF
d_gene: TRBD2; j_gene: TRBJ2-1; abundance: few; v_gene: TRBV6-5; CDR3nt: TGTGCCAGCAGTTATGTGTCTGGCGGGGGAGACAATGAGCAGTTCTTC; CDR3aa: CASSYVSGGGDNEQFF
d_gene: -; j_gene: TRBJ1-5; abundance: few; v_gene: TRBV12-3/TRBV12-4; CDR3nt: TGTGCCAGCACACGGGGATCGTTCGGCAATCAGCCCCAGCATTTT; CDR3aa: CASTRGSFGNQPQHF
d_gene: -; j_gene: TRBJ2-7; abundance: many; v_gene: TRBV12-3/TRBV12-4; CDR3nt: TGTGCCAGCAGTTCCCCGACACATGCCTACGAGCAGTACTTC; CDR3aa: CASSSPTHAYEQYF
d_gene: -; j_gene: TRBJ2-3; abundance: -; v_gene: TRBV5-1; CDR3nt: TGCGCCAGCAGCTTGGCGGAGGACCTCCCGGGGACGCAGTATTTT; CDR3aa: CASSLAEDLPGTQYF
d_gene: -; j_gene: TRBJ2-5; abundance: -; v_gene: TRBV20-1; CDR3nt: TGCAGTGCAAGACTGCAGGGGCCCAAAGAGACCCAGTACTTC; CDR3aa: CSARLQGPKETQYF
d_gene: -; j_gene: TRBJ2-5; abundance: many; v_gene: TRBV24-1; CDR3nt: TGTGCCACCGCTCGGGGCTTCCAAGAGACCCAGTACTTC; CDR3aa: CATARGFQETQYF
d_gene: TRBD1; j_gene: TRBJ2-5; abundance: -; v_gene: TRBV3-1; CDR3nt: TGTGCCAGCGGGACAGGGGGATCGGAGACCCAGTACTTC; CDR3aa: CASGTGGSETQYF
d_gene: TRBD2; j_gene: TRBJ2-7; abundance: -; v_gene: TRBV20-1; CDR3nt: TGCAGTGCTAGACCTAGCGGAAATTTGGGATACGAGCAGTACTTC; CDR3aa: CSARPSGNLGYEQYF
d_gene: TRBD2; j_gene: TRBJ2-1; abundance: many; v_gene: TRBV7-9; CDR3nt: TGTGCCAGCAGCTTAGTAGCGGGAGGGTGGAATGAGCAGTTCTTC; CDR3aa: CASSLVAGGWNEQFF
d_gene: -; j_gene: TRBJ2-1; abundance: many; v_gene: TRBV29-1; CDR3nt: TGCAGCGTTGAGGGGGGCGGGAGAATTTTC; CDR3aa: CSVEGGGRIF
d_gene: TRBD2; j_gene: TRBJ2-1; abundance: many; v_gene: TRBV3-1; CDR3nt: TGTGCCAGCAGCCAAGCACTAGCGGGAGTGCATGAGCAGTTCTTC; CDR3aa: CASSQALAGVHEQFF
d_gene: -; j_gene: TRBJ1-2; abundance: many; v_gene: TRBV16; CDR3nt: TGTGCCAGCACCTTTTCCGGGGACGGCTACACCTTC; CDR3aa: CASTFSGDGYTF
d_gene: TRBD2; j_gene: TRBJ2-3; abundance: -; v_gene: TRBV24-1; CDR3nt: TGTGCCACCAGTGAGATAATAGCGGGAGGAGTAGATACGCAGTATTTT; CDR3aa: CATSEIIAGGVDTQYF
d_gene: -; j_gene: TRBJ2-4; abundance: many; v_gene: TRBV11-2; CDR3nt: TGTGCCAGCAGCCCTCCGGGACCCTTAATTCAGTACTTC; CDR3aa: CASSPPGPLIQYF
d_gene: TRBD2; j_gene: TRBJ2-3; abundance: -; v_gene: TRBV5-1; CDR3nt: TGCGCCAGCAGCGGATCACTAGCGGGAGGGGATACGCAGTATTTT; CDR3aa: CASSGSLAGGDTQYF
d_gene: -; j_gene: TRBJ1-1; abundance: -; v_gene: TRBV20-1; CDR3nt: TGCAGTGCTAGAGATCAGGGCGCCTCAGCTTTCTTT; CDR3aa: CSARDQGASAFF
d_gene: TRBD2; j_gene: TRBJ2-1; abundance: -; v_gene: TRBV5-1; CDR3nt: TGCGCCAGCAGCTTCGGACTAGCGGGAGCCCGGGAGCAGTTCTTC; CDR3aa: CASSFGLAGAREQFF
d_gene: TRBD1; j_gene: TRBJ2-3; abundance: few; v_gene: TRBV4-2; CDR3nt: TGTGCCAGCAGCCTAGAAGGGACAGGGCTCGATACGCAGTATTTT; CDR3aa: CASSLEGTGLDTQYF
d_gene: -; j_gene: TRBJ1-1; abundance: -; v_gene: TRBV9; CDR3nt: TGTGCCAGCAGCGGCGATACGGATGTCCGAGAAGCTTTCTTT; CDR3aa: CASSGDTDVREAFF
d_gene: TRBD2; j_gene: TRBJ2-3; abundance: few; v_gene: TRBV5-1; CDR3nt: TGCGCCAGCAGCTGGATCGGGGGAGCGGGAGCCTTGGGGACAGATACGCAGTATTTT; CDR3aa: CASSWIGGAGALGTDTQYF
d_gene: TRBD1; j_gene: TRBJ2-3; abundance: -; v_gene: TRBV7-3; CDR3nt: TGTGCCAGCAGCCCTGAGAACAGGGGAGATACGCAGTATTTT; CDR3aa: CASSPENRGDTQYF
d_gene: -; j_gene: TRBJ1-1; abundance: many; v_gene: TRBV15; CDR3nt: TGTGCCACCAGCAGAGAACGAAAACTGGGGGACACTGAAGCTTTCTTT; CDR3aa: CATSRERKLGDTEAFF
d_gene: TRBD2; j_gene: TRBJ2-2; abundance: -; v_gene: TRBV7-3; CDR3nt: TGTGCCAGCAGCTTAGCGGGAGGGCCCGCCGGGGAGCTGTTTTTT; CDR3aa: CASSLAGGPAGELFF
d_gene: -; j_gene: TRBJ2-3; abundance: few; v_gene: TRBV29-1; CDR3nt: TGCAGCGCCCCCTTCTCGGGGACAGATACGCAGTATTTT; CDR3aa: CSAPFSGTDTQYF
d_gene: -; j_gene: TRBJ2-1; abundance: -; v_gene: TRBV11-3; CDR3nt: TGTGCCAGCAGCCTCGAGGGGGTACGTGAGCAGTTCTTC; CDR3aa: CASSLEGVREQFF